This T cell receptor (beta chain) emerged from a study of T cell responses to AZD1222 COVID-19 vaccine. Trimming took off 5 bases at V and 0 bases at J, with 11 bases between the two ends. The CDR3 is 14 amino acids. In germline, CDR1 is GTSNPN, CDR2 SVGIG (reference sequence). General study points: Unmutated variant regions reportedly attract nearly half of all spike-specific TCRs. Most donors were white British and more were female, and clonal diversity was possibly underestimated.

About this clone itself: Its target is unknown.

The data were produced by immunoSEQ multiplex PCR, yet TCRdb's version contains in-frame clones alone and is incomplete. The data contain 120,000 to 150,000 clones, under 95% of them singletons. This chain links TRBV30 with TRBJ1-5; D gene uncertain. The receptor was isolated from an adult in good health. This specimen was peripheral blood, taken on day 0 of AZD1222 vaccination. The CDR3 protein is CAWSTHYSNQPQHF. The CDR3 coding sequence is TGTGCCTGGTCTACCCATTATAGCAATCAGCCCCAGCATTTT.